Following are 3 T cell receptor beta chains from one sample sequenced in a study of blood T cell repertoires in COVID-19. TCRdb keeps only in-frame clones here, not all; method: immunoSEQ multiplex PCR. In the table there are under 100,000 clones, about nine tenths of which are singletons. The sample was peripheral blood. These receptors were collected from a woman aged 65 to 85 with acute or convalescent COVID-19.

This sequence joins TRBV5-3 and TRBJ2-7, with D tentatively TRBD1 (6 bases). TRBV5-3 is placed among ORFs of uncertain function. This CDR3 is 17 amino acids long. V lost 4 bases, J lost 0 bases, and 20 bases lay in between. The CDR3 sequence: CARSHFTTGIPSYEQYF. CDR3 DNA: TGTGCCAGAAGCCATTTTACAACAGGGATACCCTCCTACGAGCAGTACTTC.

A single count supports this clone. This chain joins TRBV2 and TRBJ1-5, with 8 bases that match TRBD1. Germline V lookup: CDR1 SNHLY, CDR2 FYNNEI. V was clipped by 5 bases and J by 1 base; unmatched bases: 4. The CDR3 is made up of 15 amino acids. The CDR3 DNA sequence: TGTGCCAGCAGTTACGACAGGGGAAGCAATCAGCCCCAGCATTTT. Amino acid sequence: CASSYDRGSNQPQHF.

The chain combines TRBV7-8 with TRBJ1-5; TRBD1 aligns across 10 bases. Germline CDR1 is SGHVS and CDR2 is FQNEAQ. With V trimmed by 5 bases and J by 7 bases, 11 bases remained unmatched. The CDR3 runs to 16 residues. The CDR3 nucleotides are TGTGCCAGCAGCCCCAGGAGGACAGGGGGGTTCCAGCCCCAGCATTTT. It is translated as CASSPRRTGGFQPQHF. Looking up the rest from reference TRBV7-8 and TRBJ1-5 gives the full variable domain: GAGVSQSPRYKVAKRGQDVALRCDPISGHVSLFWYQQALGQGPEFLTYFQNEAQLDKSGLPSDRFFAERPEGSVSTLKIQRTQQEDSAVYLCASSPRRTGGFQPQHFGDGTRLSIL.